Listed below are T cell receptor beta chains from one sample, sequenced in a study of human T cells and chemical hapten exposure. TCRdb redid the calling of the RACE reads with MiXCR, one entry per CDR3 protein. In the table there are 300,000 to 400,000 distinct CDR3 sequences, 6% to 8.5% of which are singletons. Sequencing was performed on whole blood, taken in connection with sensitization to the hapten diphenylcyclopropenone (DPC). Receptors originate from a woman aged 18-29 years with alopecia areata. Some clones in this sample may be carry-over from other donors' samples. Each CDR3 is given with its conserved first and last residue. A D gene is named only where the DNA matches it firmly. A row's size may be missing; if present it is once, few, many or a size class.

clone_size | j_call | v_call | d_call | cdr3_aa | cdr3_nt
few | TRBJ1-1 | TRBV27 | . | CASSLSGWPAGAFF | TGTGCCAGCAGTTTATCAGGATGGCCAGCCGGAGCTTTCTTT
. | TRBJ2-2 | TRBV29-1 | TRBD2 | CSVGLAANTGELFF | TGCAGCGTTGGACTAGCGGCGAACACCGGGGAGCTGTTTTTT
. | TRBJ2-7 | TRBV10-3 | . | CAISESPPGRGGKEQYF | TGTGCCATCAGTGAGTCCCCCCCGGGCAGGGGAGGTAAGGAGCAGTACTTC
many | TRBJ1-2 | TRBV5-1 | . | CASSLGGAYGYTF | TGCGCCAGCAGCTTGGGTGGAGCCTATGGCTACACCTTC
few | TRBJ2-1 | TRBV7-9 | . | CASSPGILGMFF | TGTGCCAGCAGCCCGGGCATCCTTGGGATGTTCTTC
few | TRBJ2-1 | TRBV14 | . | CASSRPLSANEQFF | TGTGCCAGCAGCCGGCCGCTATCAGCGAATGAGCAGTTCTTC
many | TRBJ1-6 | TRBV7-9 | TRBD1 | CASSPGQGLNSPLHF | TGTGCCAGCAGCCCTGGACAGGGCCTTAATTCACCCCTCCACTTT
few | TRBJ1-6 | TRBV7-2 | . | CASSLLQGFRNSPLHF | TGTGCCAGCAGCTTACTCCAGGGCTTCCGAAATTCACCCCTCCACTTT
many | TRBJ1-2 | TRBV2 | . | CASSETGTGYTF | TGTGCCAGCAGTGAAACCGGGACCGGCTACACCTTC
many | TRBJ2-1 | TRBV28 | . | CASSSGSSYNEQFF | TGTGCCAGCAGTTCAGGAAGCTCCTACAATGAGCAGTTCTTC
few | TRBJ2-1 | TRBV7-3 | . | CASSRTQGTYNEQFF | TGTGCCAGCAGCCGAACCCAGGGGACGTACAATGAGCAGTTCTTC
. | TRBJ2-3 | TRBV7-2 | . | CASSSLGTDTQYF | TGTGCCAGCAGCTCCCTAGGAACAGATACGCAGTATTTT
many | TRBJ2-3 | TRBV29-1 | . | CSVPPPDNPRTDTQYF | TGCAGCGTCCCTCCCCCCGACAACCCCCGCACAGATACGCAGTATTTT
few | TRBJ2-2 | TRBV7-8 | TRBD2 | CASSPNWRGYSGELFF | TGTGCCAGCAGCCCCAACTGGCGGGGGTATTCCGGGGAGCTGTTTTTT
many | TRBJ2-5 | TRBV4-3 | . | CARQSQYF | TGCGCCAGACAGTCTCAGTACTTC
few | TRBJ1-1 | TRBV29-1 | . | CSVGLMNTEAFF | TGCAGCGTTGGTCTAATGAACACTGAAGCTTTCTTT
few | TRBJ1-4 | TRBV7-2 | . | CASSSPTNEKLFF | TGTGCCAGCAGCTCTCCAACTAATGAAAAACTGTTTTTT